This note documents a single TCR beta chain sequence. This specimen belongs to a study of blood T cell repertoires in COVID-19. Overall study: In each case, the material was cDNA or gDNA derived from T cells, B-cell-depleted T cells, or PBMCs.

The CDR3 runs 15 residues. Germline V lookup: CDR1 KGHDR, CDR2 SFDVKD. The V end lost 5 bases, the J end lost 2 bases, and 13 bases lay between the germline ends. What the recovered Cohort 3 donors had was two negative PCRs, clearance, or symptom resolution. Repertoires were generated with immunoSEQ multiplex PCR, while TCRdb's copy carries only in-frame clones and drops some. Here the sample spans about 230,000 clones, roughly 80% being singletons. The sequenced material came from PBMCs or T cells enriched from blood (not recorded which). The source is a man in his 60s who had recovered from COVID-19. This chain joins TRBV24-1 and TRBJ2-3, with D tentatively TRBD2 (6 bases). CDR3 coding DNA: TGTGCCACCAGTGGGGTAGCGGCATCCACAGATACGCAGTATTTT. Translated, it gives CATSGVAASTDTQYF.